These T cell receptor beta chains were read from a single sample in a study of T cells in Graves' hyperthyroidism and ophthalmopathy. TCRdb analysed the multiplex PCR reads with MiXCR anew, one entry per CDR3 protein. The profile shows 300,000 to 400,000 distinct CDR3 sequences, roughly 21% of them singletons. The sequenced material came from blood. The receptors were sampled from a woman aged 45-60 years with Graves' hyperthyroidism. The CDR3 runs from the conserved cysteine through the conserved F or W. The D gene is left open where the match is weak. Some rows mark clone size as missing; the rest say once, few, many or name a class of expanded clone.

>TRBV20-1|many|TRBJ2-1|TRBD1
CSARGSGQSYNEQFF
TGCAGTGCTAGAGGGTCGGGACAGAGCTACAATGAGCAGTTCTTC
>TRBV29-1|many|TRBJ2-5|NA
CSVVPSWSQETQYF
TGCAGCGTTGTGCCTAGTTGGTCTCAAGAGACCCAGTACTTC
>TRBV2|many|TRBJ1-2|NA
CASSRDGIFYGYTF
TGTGCCAGCAGTCGGGACGGTATATTCTATGGCTACACCTTC
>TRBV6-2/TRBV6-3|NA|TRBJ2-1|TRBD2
CASSQRTSGRTYNEQFF
TGTGCCAGCAGCCAACGGACTAGCGGGAGAACTTACAATGAGCAGTTCTTC
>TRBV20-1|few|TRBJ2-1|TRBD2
CSALPGLAGAYDIYEQFF
TGCAGTGCGCTTCCGGGACTAGCGGGAGCATACGACATCTATGAGCAGTTCTTC
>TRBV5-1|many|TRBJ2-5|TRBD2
CASSLPGTSGGAAKTQYF
TGCGCCAGCAGCTTGCCCGGGACTAGCGGGGGGGCCGCGAAGACCCAGTACTTC
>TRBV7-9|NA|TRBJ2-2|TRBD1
CASSLAGTGLQGELFF
TGTGCCAGCAGCTTGGCCGGGACAGGGTTACAAGGGGAGCTGTTTTTT
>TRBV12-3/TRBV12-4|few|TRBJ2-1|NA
CASRSGTPPYNEQFF
TGTGCCAGCAGAAGTGGAACACCACCTTACAATGAGCAGTTCTTC
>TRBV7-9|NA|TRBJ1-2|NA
CAVSTEGKLGYTF
TGTGCCGTGTCTACGGAGGGCAAGCTAGGCTACACCTTC
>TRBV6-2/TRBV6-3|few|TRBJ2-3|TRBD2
CASSPWGLAGVDTQYF
TGTGCCAGCAGCCCCTGGGGCCTAGCGGGAGTAGATACGCAGTATTTT
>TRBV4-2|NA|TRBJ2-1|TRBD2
CASSQVAGAYNEQFF
TGTGCCAGCAGCCAAGTAGCGGGAGCGTACAATGAGCAGTTCTTC
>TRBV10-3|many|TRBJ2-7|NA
CAISMDRVSYEQYF
TGTGCCATCAGCATGGACCGAGTTTCCTACGAGCAGTACTTC
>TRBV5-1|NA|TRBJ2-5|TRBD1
CASSEDRPETQYF
TGCGCCAGCAGCGAGGACAGGCCGGAGACCCAGTACTTC
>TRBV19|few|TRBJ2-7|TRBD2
CASSTQAGGSYEQYF
TGTGCCAGTAGTACGCAAGCGGGAGGCTCCTACGAGCAGTACTTC
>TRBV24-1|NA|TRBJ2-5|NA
CATRRTNQETQYF
TGTGCCACCAGGAGGACAAATCAAGAGACCCAGTACTTC
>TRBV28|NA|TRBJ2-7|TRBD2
CANSPLAGVNEQYF
TGTGCCAACAGCCCTCTAGCGGGAGTAAACGAGCAGTACTTC
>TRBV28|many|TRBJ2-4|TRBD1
CASSPPRGQAKNIQYF
TGTGCCAGCAGTCCCCCCAGGGGGCAGGCCAAAAACATTCAGTACTTC
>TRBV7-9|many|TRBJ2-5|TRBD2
CASSSTSAETQYF
TGTGCCAGCAGCTCGACTAGCGCGGAGACCCAGTACTTC
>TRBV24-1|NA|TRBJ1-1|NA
CATSAGAGGEAFF
TGTGCCACCAGCGCAGGGGCCGGGGGTGAAGCTTTCTTT
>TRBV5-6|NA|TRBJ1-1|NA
CASSISPVHHTEAFF
TGTGCCAGCAGCATAAGCCCCGTCCACCACACTGAAGCTTTCTTT
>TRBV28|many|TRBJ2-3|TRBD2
CASRGLAGDTDTQYF
TGTGCCAGCAGGGGACTAGCGGGGGACACAGATACGCAGTATTTT
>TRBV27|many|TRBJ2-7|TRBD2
CASSSVKTSGGAYEQYF
TGTGCCAGCAGTTCCGTCAAGACTAGCGGGGGGGCCTACGAGCAGTACTTC
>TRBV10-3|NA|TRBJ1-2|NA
CAILTGDGYTF
TGTGCCATCCTTACAGGTGATGGCTACACCTTC
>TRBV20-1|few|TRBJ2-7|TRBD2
CSARDRGLAGGSFYEQYF
TGCAGTGCTAGAGATCGAGGACTAGCGGGAGGTAGTTTCTACGAGCAGTACTTC
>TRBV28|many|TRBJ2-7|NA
CASSSVGSWTAPFYEQYF
TGTGCCAGCAGTTCTGTAGGCTCCTGGACAGCACCATTCTACGAGCAGTACTTC
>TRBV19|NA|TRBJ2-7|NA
CASSIRPALPTYEQYF
TGTGCCAGTAGTATCAGACCAGCACTTCCCACCTACGAGCAGTACTTC
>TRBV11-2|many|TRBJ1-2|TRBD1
CASSSNRGGWLGYTF
TGTGCCAGCAGCTCTAACAGGGGAGGATGGCTGGGCTACACCTTC
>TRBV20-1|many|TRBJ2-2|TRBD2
CSARGLAGAANTGELFF
TGCAGTGCTAGAGGACTAGCGGGGGCCGCGAACACCGGGGAGCTGTTTTTT
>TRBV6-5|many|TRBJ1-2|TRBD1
CASSYRGQNYGYTF
TGTGCCAGCAGTTACAGGGGGCAAAACTATGGCTACACCTTC
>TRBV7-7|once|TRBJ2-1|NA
CASSPRVSDSYNEQFF
TGTGCTAGCAGCCCCCGGGTTAGCGACTCCTACAATGAGCAGTTCTTC
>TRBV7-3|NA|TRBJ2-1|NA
CASSLGSNNEQFF
TGTGCCAGCAGCTTAGGTAGCAACAATGAGCAGTTCTTC
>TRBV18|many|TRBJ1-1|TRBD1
CASSRDRGLGTEAFF
TGTGCCAGCTCACGGGACAGGGGGCTCGGGACTGAAGCTTTCTTT
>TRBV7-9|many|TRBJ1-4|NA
CASSLAGGREKLFF
TGTGCCAGCAGCTTAGCGGGGGGTCGCGAAAAACTGTTTTTT
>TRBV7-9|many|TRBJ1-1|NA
CASSLYEAGNTEAFF
TGTGCCAGCAGCTTATACGAAGCTGGAAACACTGAAGCTTTCTTT
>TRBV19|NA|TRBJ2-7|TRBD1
CASQFTSGTGGGEQYF
TGTGCCAGCCAATTCACTTCCGGGACAGGGGGCGGCGAGCAGTACTTC
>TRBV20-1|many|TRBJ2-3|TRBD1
CSARDQDRGTDTQYF
TGCAGTGCTAGAGATCAGGACAGGGGCACAGATACGCAGTATTTT
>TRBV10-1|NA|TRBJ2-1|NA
CASSVGPSITYNEQFF
TGCGCCAGCAGTGTGGGCCCTAGTATTACCTACAATGAGCAGTTCTTC